Reported below is one T cell receptor beta chain. This CDR3 comprises 15 residues. Germline V gene lookup returns CDR1 MNHEY and CDR2 SVGAGI. Trimming removed 8 bases at V and 3 bases at J, with 19 bases between. The source of the sample is a study of blood T cell repertoires in COVID-19. The overall study: The United States, Italy and Spain were the sources of the acute and convalescent COVID-19 samples. The analysed material was cDNA or gDNA that came from T cells, B-cell-depleted T cells, or PBMCs.

How the authors handled the data: Amplification with reference gene primers provided the estimates of nucleated cell counts. Data came from immunoSEQ multiplex PCR; TCRdb stores just in-frame clones and leaves some out. V and J calls plus clone size are reproduced from that table; the DNA served to infer D and trimming. The profile covers 190,000 or so clones, with around 95% appearing a single time and 0.76% taken by the ten largest. Those enrolled in Seattle joined during active infection and were followed longitudinally afterward. V is TRBV6-5 and J is TRBJ1-2; tentative D call: TRBD1 (6 bases). Sequenced: peripheral blood. This TCR was recovered from a man under 40 with COVID-19, enrolled during active disease. The CDR3 bases are TGTGCCAGCTGCTCAGCTGCGGACAGCCACTATGGCTACACCTTC. Translation gives CASCSAADSHYGYTF.